Below are 32 T cell receptor beta chains sequenced from a single sample in a study of B cell selection in AIRE deficiency. Sequenced by immunoSEQ multiplex PCR; TCRdb stores in-frame clones only, minus some. The table shows some 19,000 clones, with roughly 97% occurring only once. Sorting defined conventional CD4 T cells as CD4+CD127+. Sequences were obtained from conventional CD4+ T cells sorted from PBMCs. All receptors come from a human donor with AIRE deficiency.

V gene TRBV5-4 combines with J gene TRBJ2-1, with 9 bases that match TRBD1. CDR3 length: 15 amino acids. V dropped 0 bases and J dropped 5; count of bases not matched to a gene: 3. Germline V gene sequence: CDR1 SGHNT, CDR2 YYREEE (reference sequence). CDR3 nucleotides: TGTGCCAGCAGCTTGGGGGGACAGGGTCACAATGAGCAGTTCTTC. Protein product: CASSLGGQGHNEQFF.

This rearrangement joins TRBV6-6 to TRBJ1-2, with D uncertain. Deletions cut 2 bases from V and 8 bases from J, with 12 bases between. CDR1 is MNHNY, CDR2 SVGAGI, per germline (reference sequence). The CDR3 extends over 13 amino acids. CDR3 coding DNA: TGTGCCAGCAGTTACGACACCTACAACGGCTACACCTTC. Encoded protein: CASSYDTYNGYTF.

The rearrangement joins TRBV19 to TRBJ1-4, with D possibly matching TRBD1 (6 bases). The V end lost 4 bases, the J end lost 9 bases, and 18 bases lay between the germline ends. Germline assignment: CDR1 LNHDA and CDR2 SQIVND (reference sequence). CDR3 length equals 15 residues. CDR3 sequence: CASSTPAQGVQKLFF. The CDR3 DNA is TGTGCCAGTAGTACACCGGCACAGGGAGTTCAAAAACTGTTTTTT.

This chain uses TRBV27 with TRBJ1-1; D perhaps matches TRBD1 (6 bases). The CDR3 contains 16 residues. The V and J ends lost 5 bases and 3 bases respectively, with 19 bases between them. Germline lookup yields CDR1 MNHEY and CDR2 SMNVEV (reference sequence). CDR3 amino acids: CASSPKYGGLYTEAFF. Here the CDR3 DNA reads TGTGCCAGCAGTCCAAAATATGGGGGGCTTTACACTGAAGCTTTCTTT.

The V call is TRBV4-2, the J call TRBJ1-2; the D is unclear. Germline loops: CDR1 LGHNA, CDR2 YNFKEQ. V was shortened by 5 bases and J by 4 bases, with 14 bases between the two germline ends. The CDR3 sequence is 14 residues long. DNA of the CDR3: TGTGCCAGCAGCTTGAGTTTGGTGGGCTATGGCTACACCTTC. It encodes CASSLSLVGYGYTF.

This clone was detected only a few times. The chain combines TRBV4-3 with TRBJ1-3, with a weak D call TRBD1 (5 bases). Germline V gene data show CDR1 as LGHNA and CDR2 as YSLEER. The CDR3 has 13 residues. Trimming stripped 6 bases from V and 1 base from J, with 7 bases between. The CDR3 is CASSRGSGNTIYF. DNA of the CDR3: TGCGCCAGCAGTAGGGGTTCTGGAAACACCATATATTTT.

The rearrangement joins TRBV2 to TRBJ2-6; a weak D match, TRBD1 (6 bases). The germline CDR1 and CDR2 sequences are SNHLY and FYNNEI. The CDR3 is 17 amino acids. Trimming pared 7 bases from V and 1 base from J, leaving 17 bases between. CDR3 sequence (DNA): TGTGCCAGCATTTTCGACAGGATTTATTCTGGGGCCAACGTCCTGACTTTC. This sequence encodes CASIFDRIYSGANVLTF.

The gene calls are TRBV6-4 and TRBJ2-7; D call uncertain. Trimming pared 4 bases from V and 3 bases from J, leaving 4 bases between. Germline V gives CDR1 MRHNA, CDR2 SNTAGT. The CDR3 is made up of 11 amino acids. The CDR3 DNA follows: TGTGCCAGCAGTGGCCGCTACGAGCAGTACTTC. Amino acids: CASSGRYEQYF.

The chain combines TRBV2 with TRBJ2-5, with D possibly being TRBD1 (6 bases). V was trimmed by 8 bases and J by 4 bases, leaving 14 bases between them. Germline V CDR1 and CDR2: SNHLY, FYNNEI. The CDR3 loop spans 13 amino acids. The CDR3 nucleotides read TGTGCCAGCGAACAGGGTCGAAGAGAGACCCAGTACTTC. Amino acids: CASEQGRRETQYF. The full variable domain, in which reference TRBV2 and TRBJ2-5 provide the parts outside the CDR3, is EPEVTQTPSHQVTQMGQEVILRCVPISNHLYFYWYRQILGQKVEFLVSFYNNEISEKSEIFDDQFSVERPDGSNFTLKIRSTKLEDSAMYFCASEQGRRETQYFGPGTRLLVL.

This sequence joins TRBV11-1 and TRBJ2-1; TRBD2 agrees at 11 bases. V lost 8 bases and J lost 5; bases outside the gene matches: 2. The germline CDR1 and CDR2 sequences are SGHAT and FQDESV (reference sequence). CDR3 length: 13 amino acids. CDR3: CASLAGGNNEQFF. The CDR3 DNA is TGTGCCAGCCTAGCGGGGGGAAACAATGAGCAGTTCTTC.

The rearrangement joins TRBV9 to TRBJ2-7, with TRBD2 matching over 10 bases. The V and J ends lost 0 bases and 6 bases, in that order; junction bases with no gene match: 3. This CDR3 contains 14 residues. Per the germline V gene, CDR1 is SGDLS and CDR2 is YYNGEE. The CDR3 region has the DNA TGTGCCAGCAGCGTAGTCCCTAGCGGGAGCGAGCAGTACTTC. Amino acids: CASSVVPSGSEQYF.

The chain joins TRBV6-6 to TRBJ2-5; TRBD2 matches at 10 bases. Germline V gene lookup returns CDR1 MNHNY and CDR2 SVGAGI (reference sequence). The trim removed 5 bases at V and 1 base at J, leaving 4 bases unmatched. This CDR3 spans 15 amino acids. This CDR3 is CASSTSSGGQETQYF. In nucleotides, the CDR3 is TGTGCCAGCAGTACCTCTAGCGGGGGCCAAGAGACCCAGTACTTC.

This chain uses TRBV10-1 with TRBJ2-7, with TRBD2 identical over 8 bases. J lost 0 bases, V lost 1 base, and 2 bases had no gene match. The CDR3 runs 15 residues. CDR1 and CDR2 from the germline V gene are WNHNN and SYGVQD (reference sequence). CDR3 loop: CASSEWSGSSYEQYF. CDR3 sequence (DNA): TGCGCCAGCAGTGAGTGGAGCGGGAGCTCCTACGAGCAGTACTTC.

J is TRBJ1-1 and V is TRBV29-1; D might be TRBD1 (5 bases). The CDR3 loop spans 13 amino acids. Per germline, CDR1 SQVTM and CDR2 ANQGSEA. V shed 1 base and J shed 4 bases, with 10 bases lying between them. CDR3 loop: CSVEAGRGTEAFF. In DNA, the CDR3 is TGCAGCGTTGAAGCAGGGAGGGGCACTGAAGCTTTCTTT. The variable domain in full, completed from reference TRBV29-1 and TRBJ1-1, reads SAVISQKPSRDICQRGTSLTIQCQVDSQVTMMFWYRQQPGQSLTLIATANQGSEATYESGFVIDKFPISRPNLTFSTLTVSNMSPEDSSIYLCSVEAGRGTEAFFGQGTRLTVV.

The rearrangement uses TRBV7-2 and TRBJ1-5; 8 positions match TRBD1. In germline, CDR1 is SGHTA, CDR2 FQGNSA. The CDR3 consists of 14 residues. V lost 5 bases and J lost 7; bases outside the gene matches: 7. The CDR3 DNA is TGTGCCAGCAGCCCCGGACAGGGACCCCAGCCCCAGCATTTT. This sequence encodes CASSPGQGPQPQHF.

This chain connects TRBV6-1 to TRBJ1-2; a possible D gene is TRBD1 (5 bases). The V and J ends lost 3 bases and 0 bases respectively, with 11 bases between them. CDR3 length: 15 residues. Per the germline V gene, CDR1 is MNHNS and CDR2 is SASEGT. The DNA of the CDR3 is TGTGCCAGCAGTGACATGGGCAGGGCTAACTATGGCTACACCTTC. Its translation is CASSDMGRANYGYTF.

This clone was seen just once. The chain recombines TRBV19 with TRBJ2-7, with D possibly TRBD1 on 6 matching bases. V was cut by 3 bases and J by 1 base, with 13 bases left in between. Looked up from germline, CDR1 is LNHDA and CDR2 is SQIVND (reference sequence). The CDR3 is 15 residues long. For the CDR3, the DNA is TGTGCCAGTAGTATTGCCCAAGGGGGTTCCTACGAGCAGTACTTC. It codes for CASSIAQGGSYEQYF.

The chain joins TRBV6-4 to TRBJ2-7; TRBD2 might be the D (6 bases). V lost 4 bases and J lost 2, with 12 bases in between. Germline CDR1 and CDR2: MRHNA and SNTAGT. The CDR3 contains 14 residues. The CDR3 here is CASSAEPGAYEQYF. In DNA form, the CDR3 reads TGTGCCAGCAGTGCGGAGCCGGGGGCCTACGAGCAGTACTTC.

The chain carries TRBV21-1 and TRBJ2-7. TRBV21-1 is a pseudogene. The CDR3 has 12 residues. Here the CDR3 reads CASSLTSYEQYF. The DNA for the CDR3 is TGTGCCAGCAGCCTGACCTCCTACGAGCAGTACTTC.

J is TRBJ2-1 and V is TRBV11-3; tentative D call: TRBD2 (6 bases). Germline lookup yields CDR1 SGHNT and CDR2 YENEEA. The CDR3 loop spans 14 amino acids. V was shortened by 11 bases and J by 3 bases, with 17 bases between the two germline ends. DNA of the CDR3: TGTGCCTGCGCCTGGGACTCGAACTACAATGAGCAGTTCTTC. This translates into CACAWDSNYNEQFF.

The V call is TRBV7-3, the J call TRBJ2-3, with D perhaps matching TRBD1 (6 bases). The CDR3 has 14 residues. V was cut by 7 bases and J by 0 bases, with 11 bases left in between. CDR1 and CDR2 from the germline V gene are SGHTA and FQGTGA. CDR3 protein: CASKLDRSTDTQYF. The CDR3 DNA is TGTGCCAGCAAATTAGACAGGAGCACAGATACGCAGTATTTT.

The V gene is TRBV5-1, the J gene TRBJ1-2; perhaps TRBD1 as D (6 bases). CDR1 and CDR2 from the germline V gene are SGHRS and YFSETQ. Trimming took off 0 bases at V and 5 bases at J, with 11 bases between the two ends. The CDR3 covers 14 residues. CDR3 in DNA: TGCGCCAGCAGCTTGGGTCAGGGGTCTTATGGCTACACCTTC. This codes for CASSLGQGSYGYTF.

This chain uses TRBV6-5 with TRBJ2-7; D may be TRBD1 or TRBD2 (5 bases each). The CDR3 has 14 amino acids. V dropped 1 base and J dropped 2 bases, with 9 bases sitting between them. Germline assignment: CDR1 MNHEY and CDR2 SVGAGI. The DNA for the CDR3 is TGTGCCAGCAGTTACTGGGACCGTACCTACGAGCAGTACTTC. Amino acid sequence: CASSYWDRTYEQYF.

V and J are TRBV29-1 and TRBJ1-1, with 7 bases identical to TRBD1. CDR1 and CDR2 (germline): SQVTM, ANQGSEA. Unmatched junction bases numbered 12, after V lost 4 bases and J lost 13 bases. This CDR3 has 12 residues. The CDR3 region is CSVVVGAGGSFF. As DNA, the CDR3 is TGCAGCGTTGTAGTAGGGGCAGGGGGGAGTTTCTTT.

The chain carries TRBV2 and TRBJ1-2; TRBD1 aligns across 7 bases. J gave up 1 base and V 11 bases, and 7 bases lay outside the gene matches. From germline, CDR1 is SNHLY and CDR2 FYNNEI. The CDR3 extends over 13 amino acids. Written as DNA, the CDR3 is TGTGCCGTTAGGACAGGACGTAACTATGGCTACACCTTC. Encoded protein: CAVRTGRNYGYTF.

V usage is TRBV11-3 and J usage is TRBJ2-7; the D gene is possibly TRBD2 (6 bases). The germline V gene encodes CDR1 SGHNT and CDR2 YENEEA. Trimming took 1 base from V and 3 from J, leaving 16 bases between them. This CDR3 region has 16 residues. The CDR3 DNA is TGTGCCAGCAGCTTAGTGTACCTCGGCGGGGACTACGAGCAGTACTTC. It is translated as CASSLVYLGGDYEQYF. The full variable domain, completed using reference TRBV11-3 and TRBJ2-7, is EAGVVQSPRYKIIEKKQPVAFWCNPISGHNTLYWYLQNLGQGPELLIRYENEEAVDDSQLPKDRFSAERLKGVDSTLKIQPAELGDSAVYLCASSLVYLGGDYEQYFGPGTRLTVT.

The rearrangement uses TRBV11-3 and TRBJ2-1, with unresolved D. The CDR3 totals 11 residues. Germline V gene data show CDR1 as SGHNT and CDR2 as YENEEA. The V gene lost 6 bases and the J gene lost 5 bases, with 5 bases spanning the gap. CDR3 sequence (DNA): TGTGCCAGCAGTTACAACAATGAGCAGTTCTTC. This translates into CASSYNNEQFF.

This chain links TRBV2 with TRBJ1-1, with 11 bases lining up with TRBD1. V shed 6 bases, J shed 4 bases, and the junction held 4 bases outside the gene matches. The length of the CDR3 is 14 residues. CDR1 and CDR2 (germline): SNHLY, FYNNEI. CDR3 amino acids: CASRGDRGGTEAFF. The CDR3, as DNA: TGTGCCAGCAGAGGGGACAGGGGGGGCACTGAAGCTTTCTTT.

The V and J genes are TRBV19 and TRBJ1-1, with D hard to call. V shed 2 bases and J shed 4 bases, with 14 bases lying between them. The length of the CDR3 is 15 residues. Germline lookup yields CDR1 LNHDA and CDR2 SQIVND (reference sequence). CDR3 protein: CASSITGPRSTEAFF. The CDR3 DNA is TGTGCCAGTAGTATAACCGGACCCCGGAGCACTGAAGCTTTCTTT. Filled out from reference TRBV19 and TRBJ1-1, the complete variable domain reads DGGITQSPKYLFRKEGQNVTLSCEQNLNHDAMYWYRQDPGQGLRLIYYSQIVNDFQKGDIAEGYSVSREKKESFPLTVTSAQKNPTAFYLCASSITGPRSTEAFFGQGTRLTVV.

V and J are TRBV6-1 and TRBJ1-2, with D possibly matching TRBD1 (6 bases). The CDR3 has 14 residues. The V gene lost 6 bases and the J gene lost 5 bases, with 16 bases spanning the gap. CDR1 is MNHNS and CDR2 is SASEGT in the germline V gene. CDR3 residues: CASRLRRGGYGYTF. CDR3 coding DNA: TGTGCCAGCAGACTCCGCAGGGGCGGATATGGCTACACCTTC.

The CDR3 sequence is CASSYLGLVRGEQYF. The CDR3 coding sequence is TGTGCCAGCAGTTACCTGGGACTAGTTCGGGGGGAGCAGTACTTC. The chain carries TRBV6-6 and TRBJ2-7, with TRBD2 matching over 8 bases. The trim removed 2 bases at V and 7 bases at J, leaving 10 bases unmatched. Germline V gives CDR1 MNHNY, CDR2 SVGAGI (reference sequence). CDR3 length equals 15 residues.

The chain employs TRBV10-3 and TRBJ1-3; D ambiguous. V was trimmed by 10 bases and J by 2 bases, leaving 12 bases between them. The CDR3 totals 13 residues. Germline CDR1 reads ENHRY; CDR2 reads SYGVKD. CDR3 coding DNA: TGTGCCACCATAGGTGGAACTGGAAACACCATATATTTT. Translated: CATIGGTGNTIYF.